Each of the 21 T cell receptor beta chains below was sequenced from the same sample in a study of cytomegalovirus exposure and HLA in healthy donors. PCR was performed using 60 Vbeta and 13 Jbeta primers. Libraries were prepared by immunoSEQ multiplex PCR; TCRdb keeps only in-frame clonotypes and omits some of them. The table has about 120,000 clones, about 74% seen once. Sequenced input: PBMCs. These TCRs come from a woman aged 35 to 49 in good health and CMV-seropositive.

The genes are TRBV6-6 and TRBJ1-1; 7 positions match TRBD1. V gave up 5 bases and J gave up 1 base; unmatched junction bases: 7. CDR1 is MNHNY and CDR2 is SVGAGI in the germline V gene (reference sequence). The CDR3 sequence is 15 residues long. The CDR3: CASSPPGQQNTEAFF. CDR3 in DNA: TGTGCCAGCAGTCCCCCGGGACAGCAGAACACTGAAGCTTTCTTT.

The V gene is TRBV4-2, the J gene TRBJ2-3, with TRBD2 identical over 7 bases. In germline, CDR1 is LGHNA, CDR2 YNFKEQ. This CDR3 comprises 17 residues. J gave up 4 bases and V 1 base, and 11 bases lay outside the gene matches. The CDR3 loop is CASSQVGSTSMADTQYF. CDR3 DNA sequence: TGTGCCAGCAGCCAAGTCGGCTCGACTAGCATGGCAGATACGCAGTATTTT.

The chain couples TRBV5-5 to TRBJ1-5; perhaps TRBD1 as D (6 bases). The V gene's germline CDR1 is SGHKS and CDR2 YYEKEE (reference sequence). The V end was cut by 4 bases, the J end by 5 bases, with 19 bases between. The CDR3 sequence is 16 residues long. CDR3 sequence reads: CASSHRGGAADQPQHF. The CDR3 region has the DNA TGTGCCAGCAGCCACCGAGGGGGGGCCGCAGATCAGCCCCAGCATTTT. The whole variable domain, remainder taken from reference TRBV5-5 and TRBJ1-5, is DAGVTQSPTHLIKTRGQQVTLRCSPISGHKSVSWYQQVLGQGPQFIFQYYEKEERGRGNFPDRFSARQFPNYSSELNVNALLLGDSALYLCASSHRGGAADQPQHFGDGTRLSIL.

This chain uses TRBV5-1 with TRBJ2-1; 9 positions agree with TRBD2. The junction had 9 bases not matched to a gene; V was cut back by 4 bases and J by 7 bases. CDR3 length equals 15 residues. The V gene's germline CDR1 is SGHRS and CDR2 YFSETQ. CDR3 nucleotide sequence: TGCGCCAGCAGCCCGCTAGCGGGAACTACAAATGAGCAGTTCTTC. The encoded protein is CASSPLAGTTNEQFF.

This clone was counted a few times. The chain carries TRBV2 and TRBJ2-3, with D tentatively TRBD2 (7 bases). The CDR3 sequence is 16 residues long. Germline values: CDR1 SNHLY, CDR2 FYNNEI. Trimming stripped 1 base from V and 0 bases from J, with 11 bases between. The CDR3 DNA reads TGTGCCAGCAGTGAAGAGGGGGGGATCAGCACAGATACGCAGTATTTT. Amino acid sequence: CASSEEGGISTDTQYF.

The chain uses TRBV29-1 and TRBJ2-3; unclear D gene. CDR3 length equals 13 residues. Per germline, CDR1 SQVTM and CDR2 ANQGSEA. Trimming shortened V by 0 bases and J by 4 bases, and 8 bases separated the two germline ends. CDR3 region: CSVEDFSADTQYF. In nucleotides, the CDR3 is TGCAGCGTTGAAGACTTCTCGGCAGATACGCAGTATTTT.

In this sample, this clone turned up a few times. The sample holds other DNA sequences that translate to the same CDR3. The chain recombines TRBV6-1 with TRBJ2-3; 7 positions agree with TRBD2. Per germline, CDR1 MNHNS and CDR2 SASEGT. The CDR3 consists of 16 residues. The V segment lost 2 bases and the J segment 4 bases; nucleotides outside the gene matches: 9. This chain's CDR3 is CASSETGTSGADTQYF. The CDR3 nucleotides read TGTGCCAGCAGTGAAACCGGGACCAGCGGGGCAGATACGCAGTATTTT.

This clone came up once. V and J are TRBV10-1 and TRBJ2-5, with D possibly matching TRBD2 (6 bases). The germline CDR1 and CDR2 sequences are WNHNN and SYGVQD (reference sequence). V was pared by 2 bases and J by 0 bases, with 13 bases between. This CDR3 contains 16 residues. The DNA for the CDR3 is TGCGCCAGCAGTGAGGAGATAGCGGAACACCAAGAGACCCAGTACTTC. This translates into CASSEEIAEHQETQYF.

The CDR3 DNA is TGTGCCACCAGCAGAGATGGGGGGGGCCGCACAGATACGCAGTATTTT. Amino acid sequence: CATSRDGGGRTDTQYF. The chain has TRBV15 and TRBJ2-3; D might be TRBD2 (7 bases). Germline V gene sequence: CDR1 LNHNV, CDR2 YYDKDF (reference sequence). CDR3 length equals 16 residues. The germline V and J ends were trimmed by 0 bases and 1 base, with 11 bases remaining between them.

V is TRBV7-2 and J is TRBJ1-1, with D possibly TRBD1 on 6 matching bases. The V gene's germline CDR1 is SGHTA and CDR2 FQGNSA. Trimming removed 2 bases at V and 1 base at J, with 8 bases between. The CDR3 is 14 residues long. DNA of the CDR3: TGTGCCAGCAGCTTAACAGGGAGGAACACTGAAGCTTTCTTT. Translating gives CASSLTGRNTEAFF.

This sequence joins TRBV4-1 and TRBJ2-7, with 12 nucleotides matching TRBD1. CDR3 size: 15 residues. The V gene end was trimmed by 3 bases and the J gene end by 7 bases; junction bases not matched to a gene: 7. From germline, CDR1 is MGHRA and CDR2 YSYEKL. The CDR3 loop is CASSQSGTGGREQYF. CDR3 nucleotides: TGCGCCAGCAGCCAGAGCGGGACAGGGGGCCGGGAGCAGTACTTC.

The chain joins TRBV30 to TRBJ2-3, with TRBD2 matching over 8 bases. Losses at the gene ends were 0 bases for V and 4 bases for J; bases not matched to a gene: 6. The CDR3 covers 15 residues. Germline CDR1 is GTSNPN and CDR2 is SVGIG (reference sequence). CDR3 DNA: TGTGCCTGGAGTGTAGGGGCGGGAGGTGCAGATACGCAGTATTTT. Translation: CAWSVGAGGADTQYF.

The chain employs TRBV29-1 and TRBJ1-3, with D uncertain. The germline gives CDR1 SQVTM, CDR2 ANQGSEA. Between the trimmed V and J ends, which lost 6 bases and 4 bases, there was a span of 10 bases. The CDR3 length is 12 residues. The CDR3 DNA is TGCAGCGTAGATGTAGCAGGAAACACCATATATTTT. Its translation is CSVDVAGNTIYF. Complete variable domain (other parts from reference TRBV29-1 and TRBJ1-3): SAVISQKPSRDICQRGTSLTIQCQVDSQVTMMFWYRQQPGQSLTLIATANQGSEATYESGFVIDKFPISRPNLTFSTLTVSNMSPEDSSIYLCSVDVAGNTIYFGEGSWLTVV.

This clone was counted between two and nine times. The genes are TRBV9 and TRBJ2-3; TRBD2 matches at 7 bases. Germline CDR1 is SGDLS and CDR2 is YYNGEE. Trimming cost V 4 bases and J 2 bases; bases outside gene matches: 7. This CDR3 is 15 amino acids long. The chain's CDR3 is CASSTRGEPTDTQYF. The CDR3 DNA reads TGTGCCAGCAGCACCCGGGGGGAACCCACAGATACGCAGTATTTT.

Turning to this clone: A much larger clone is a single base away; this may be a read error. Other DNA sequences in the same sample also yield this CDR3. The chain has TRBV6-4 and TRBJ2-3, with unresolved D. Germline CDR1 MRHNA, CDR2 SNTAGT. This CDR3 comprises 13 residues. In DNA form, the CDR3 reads TGTGCTTCCTCGAAGCTCTCCACAGATACGCAGTATTTT. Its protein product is CASSKLSTDTQYF.

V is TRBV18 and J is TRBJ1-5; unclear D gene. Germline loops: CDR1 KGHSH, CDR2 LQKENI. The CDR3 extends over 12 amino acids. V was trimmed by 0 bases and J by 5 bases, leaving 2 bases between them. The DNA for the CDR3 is TGTGCCAGCTCACCACCCGATCAGCCCCAGCATTTT. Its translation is CASSPPDQPQHF.

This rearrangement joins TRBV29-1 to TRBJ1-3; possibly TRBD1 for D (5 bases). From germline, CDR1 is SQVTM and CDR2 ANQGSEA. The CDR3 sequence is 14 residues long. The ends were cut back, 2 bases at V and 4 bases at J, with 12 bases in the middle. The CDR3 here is CSVELAGIGNTIYF. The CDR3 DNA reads TGCAGCGTTGAATTGGCAGGGATCGGAAACACCATATATTTT.

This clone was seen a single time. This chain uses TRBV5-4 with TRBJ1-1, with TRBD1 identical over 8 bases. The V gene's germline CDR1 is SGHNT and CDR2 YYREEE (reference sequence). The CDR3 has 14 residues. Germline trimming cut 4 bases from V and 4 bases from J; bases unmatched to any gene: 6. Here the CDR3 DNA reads TGTGCCAGCAGCGATTACAGGGGGATCACTGAAGCTTTCTTT. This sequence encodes CASSDYRGITEAFF. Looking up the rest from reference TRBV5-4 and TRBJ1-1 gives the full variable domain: ETGVTQSPTHLIKTRGQQVTLRCSSQSGHNTVSWYQQALGQGPQFIFQYYREEENGRGNFPPRFSGLQFPNYSSELNVNALELDDSALYLCASSDYRGITEAFFGQGTRLTVV.

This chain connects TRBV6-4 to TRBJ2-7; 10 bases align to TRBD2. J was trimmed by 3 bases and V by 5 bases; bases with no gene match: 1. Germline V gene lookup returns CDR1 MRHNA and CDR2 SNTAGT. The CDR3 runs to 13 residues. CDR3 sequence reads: CASSRLAGYEQYF. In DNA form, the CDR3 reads TGTGCCAGCAGTAGACTAGCGGGCTACGAGCAGTACTTC.

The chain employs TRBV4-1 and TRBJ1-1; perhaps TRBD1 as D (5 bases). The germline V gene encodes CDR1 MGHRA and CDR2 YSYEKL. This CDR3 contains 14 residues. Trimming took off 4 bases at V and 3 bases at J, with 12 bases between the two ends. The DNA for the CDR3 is TGCGCCAGCAGCCCTCCAGGGAGGTACACTGAAGCTTTCTTT. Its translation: CASSPPGRYTEAFF.

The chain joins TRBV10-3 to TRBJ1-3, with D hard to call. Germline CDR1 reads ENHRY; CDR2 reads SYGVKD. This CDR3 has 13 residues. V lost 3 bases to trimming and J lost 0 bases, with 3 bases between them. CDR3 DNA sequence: TGTGCCATCAGTGACAACTCTGGAAACACCATATATTTT. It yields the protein CAISDNSGNTIYF.